This is a list of T cell receptor beta chains from one sample in a study of T cell repertoires in cytomegalovirus infection. One entry per CDR3 protein results from TCRdb running MiXCR on the reads. The sample carries 140,000 to 150,000 distinct CDR3 sequences, about 32% recorded once. These receptors have no identified antigens. The sequenced sample was CD8+ T cells from cultured PBMCs, obtained from culture after CMV antigen stimulation. The receptor set was obtained from a human donor in good health (CMV status not recorded). Some clones in this sample may be carry-over from other donors' samples. CDR3s include the opening cysteine and the closing phenylalanine or tryptophan. A D gene is named only where the DNA matches it firmly. Clone size is stated in some rows and not others, as once, few, many or a class when expanded.

cdr3_aa cdr3_nt cdr3_length j_call clone_size d_call v_call
CASSLLGTTNNEQYF TGTGCCAGCAGCCTCCTCGGGACGACAAACAACGAGCAGTACTTC 15 TRBJ2-7 many NA TRBV7-8
CASSSQGYNEQFF TGTGCCAGCAGCTCTCAGGGGTACAATGAGCAGTTCTTC 13 TRBJ2-1 few NA TRBV7-9
CASSDGVDTQYF TGTGCCAGCAGTGACGGGGTAGATACGCAGTATTTT 12 TRBJ2-3 NA NA TRBV2
CASSLKGLSSTDTQYF TGTGCCAGCAGCTTAAAGGGACTATCTAGCACAGATACGCAGTATTTT 16 TRBJ2-3 few TRBD2 TRBV11-1
CASSPDTDTQYF TGTGCCAGCAGCCCAGACACAGATACGCAGTATTTT 12 TRBJ2-3 many NA TRBV12-3/TRBV12-4
CASIHRGGAGYNEQFF TGTGCCAGCATCCATAGGGGGGGGGCAGGATACAATGAGCAGTTCTTC 16 TRBJ2-1 few NA TRBV7-9
CASSLDRSPNEKLFF TGTGCCAGCAGCTTAGATAGGAGCCCTAATGAAAAACTGTTTTTT 15 TRBJ1-4 few NA TRBV7-9
CASSVGFPTVTEAFF TGTGCCAGCAGCGTAGGTTTTCCGACGGTCACTGAAGCTTTCTTT 15 TRBJ1-1 NA NA TRBV9
CASRGGQTNTEAFF TGTGCCAGCCGCGGGGGACAGACGAACACTGAAGCTTTCTTT 14 TRBJ1-1 NA TRBD1 TRBV7-6
CSVEGDITGELFF TGCAGCGTTGAAGGGGACATCACCGGGGAGCTGTTTTTT 13 TRBJ2-2 NA NA TRBV29-1
CSARDTGTSTSYEQYF TGCAGTGCTAGAGACACCGGGACTAGCACATCCTACGAGCAGTACTTC 16 TRBJ2-7 NA TRBD2 TRBV20-1
CGLGQGAYTGELFF TGTGGATTAGGACAGGGGGCCTACACCGGGGAGCTGTTTTTT 14 TRBJ2-2 NA TRBD1 TRBV7-8
CASSFGVNNEQFF TGTGCCAGCAGTTTTGGGGTAAACAATGAGCAGTTCTTC 13 TRBJ2-1 few NA TRBV27
CATKPGTTHYEQYF TGTGCCACCAAACCAGGGACAACACACTACGAGCAGTACTTC 14 TRBJ2-7 NA NA TRBV28
CASQDREVETQYF TGTGCTAGTCAAGACAGGGAAGTGGAGACCCAGTACTTC 13 TRBJ2-5 many TRBD1 TRBV12-5
CATSSAAGHNQETQYF TGTGCCACCAGCAGCGCGGCGGGGCACAACCAAGAGACCCAGTACTTC 16 TRBJ2-5 NA NA TRBV15
CSASPTRTGRNTEAFF TGCAGTGCTTCTCCCACTAGGACAGGGCGAAACACTGAAGCTTTCTTT 16 TRBJ1-1 NA TRBD1 TRBV20-1
CASSRPGSETQYF TGTGCCAGCAGCCGGCCAGGGTCAGAGACCCAGTACTTC 13 TRBJ2-5 NA NA TRBV7-4
CASSFQETYGYTF TGTGCCAGCAGTTTCCAGGAAACCTATGGCTACACCTTC 13 TRBJ1-2 few NA TRBV12-3/TRBV12-4
CSAPISGASSYEQYF TGCAGTGCCCCGATCTCGGGGGCGAGCTCCTACGAGCAGTACTTC 15 TRBJ2-7 NA NA TRBV20-1
CASSDALTGVWTEAFF TGTGCCAGCAGTGATGCCTTGACAGGGGTATGGACTGAAGCTTTCTTT 16 TRBJ1-1 NA TRBD1 TRBV6-1
CASSLAPLLDRDSYEQYF TGTGCCAGCAGCTTAGCGCCCCTACTAGACAGGGACTCCTACGAGCAGTACTTC 18 TRBJ2-7 once TRBD1 TRBV7-4
CASSEPPGPIGDTQYF TGTGCCAGCAGTGAACCCCCGGGACCCATCGGGGATACGCAGTATTTT 16 TRBJ2-3 few NA TRBV6-1
CSARQGPLVSNQPQHF TGCAGTGCCCGACAGGGGCCCTTAGTGAGCAATCAGCCCCAGCATTTT 16 TRBJ1-5 NA TRBD1 TRBV20-1
CASSVARGEKLFF TGTGCCAGCAGTGTGGCGAGGGGTGAAAAACTGTTTTTT 13 TRBJ1-4 NA NA TRBV12-3/TRBV12-4
CASTGTANTGELFF TGTGCCAGCACCGGGACGGCGAACACCGGGGAGCTGTTTTTT 14 TRBJ2-2 many NA TRBV2
CASSQAASGYEQYF TGCGCCAGCAGCCAAGCAGCTAGCGGTTACGAGCAGTACTTC 14 TRBJ2-7 NA TRBD2 TRBV4-1
CASSQGWNSPLHF TGTGCCAGCAGTCAGGGGTGGAATTCACCCCTCCACTTT 13 TRBJ1-6 few NA TRBV12-3/TRBV12-4
CASSLVGGDTEAFF TGTGCCAGCAGCTTAGTTGGGGGCGACACTGAAGCTTTCTTT 14 TRBJ1-1 NA NA TRBV7-8
CASSFRDRGQDTEAFF TGCGCCAGCAGCTTCCGGGACAGGGGGCAGGACACTGAAGCTTTCTTT 16 TRBJ1-1 NA TRBD1 TRBV5-1
CASSFRGGNEQFF TGTGCCAGCAGCTTTAGGGGTGGCAATGAGCAGTTCTTC 13 TRBJ2-1 few NA TRBV11-2
CASSLGAGGSLSGANVLTF TGTGCCAGCAGCTTAGGGGCAGGGGGATCCCTCTCTGGGGCCAACGTCCTGACTTTC 19 TRBJ2-6 few TRBD1 TRBV7-8
CASSLLGTNLNSPLHF TGTGCCAGCAGCTTGCTGGGGACAAACCTAAATTCACCCCTCCACTTT 16 TRBJ1-6 many NA TRBV5-6
CASSVQPEHTEAFF TGCGCCAGCAGCGTACAACCTGAACATACTGAAGCTTTCTTT 14 TRBJ1-1 NA NA TRBV5-1
CASSPTGSIYNEQFF TGTGCCAGCAGCCCGACAGGTAGCATATACAATGAGCAGTTCTTC 15 TRBJ2-1 few NA TRBV7-9
CASSLGQGYTEAFF TGTGCCAGCAGCCTGGGACAGGGCTATACTGAAGCTTTCTTT 14 TRBJ1-1 few TRBD1 TRBV7-6
CSVDTASGAGLNEQFF TGCAGCGTTGATACGGCTAGCGGGGCCGGGTTGAATGAGCAGTTCTTC 16 TRBJ2-1 few TRBD2 TRBV29-1